What follows are 24 T cell receptor beta chains derived from one specimen sequenced in a study of identical twins. TCRdb called the 5' RACE reads again in MiXCR, with one record for every CDR3 protein. Of some 260,000 distinct CDR3 sequences in the sample, about an eighth were seen once. The sequencing sample was made of memory (CD45RO+) T cells sorted from blood. The receptors were sampled from a woman between 18 and 29 years old in good health.

Only a few counts were recorded for this clonotype. This chain uses TRBV7-9 with TRBJ2-7; either TRBD1 or TRBD2 may supply D (5 bases each). This CDR3 is built from 15 residues. Trimming stripped 1 base from V and 2 bases from J, with 12 bases between. The germline CDR1 and CDR2 sequences are SEHNR and FQNEAQ (reference sequence). The CDR3 loop is CASSLDGDGAYEQYF. As DNA, the CDR3 is TGTGCCAGCAGCTTAGATGGGGACGGGGCCTACGAGCAGTACTTC.

This clonotype was picked up many times. The chain carries TRBV5-1 and TRBJ1-2; D is uncertain. This CDR3 spans 14 amino acids. CDR1 and CDR2 (germline): SGHRS, YFSETQ. Trimming removed 0 bases at V and 8 bases at J, with 14 bases between. DNA for the CDR3: TGCGCCAGCAGCTTGGACGGAGGCGAGGGAGGCTACACCTTC. Translation gives CASSLDGGEGGYTF.

The chain has TRBV7-8 and TRBJ2-1; 16 bases match TRBD2. V gave up 5 bases and J gave up 6 bases; unmatched junction bases: 10. Germline assignment: CDR1 SGHVS and CDR2 FQNEAQ. The CDR3 length is 18 residues. Here the CDR3 DNA reads TGTGCCAGCAGCCAGCTCGGGACTAGCGGGGGGGCCTTCAATGAGCAGTTCTTC. Amino acid sequence: CASSQLGTSGGAFNEQFF.

The V and J genes are TRBV7-6 and TRBJ2-3; TRBD2 matches at 7 bases. There are 14 residues in the CDR3. V trimming: 5 bases; J trimming: 4 bases; junction bases outside the gene matches: 6. Germline V lookup: CDR1 SGHVS, CDR2 FNYEAQ. CDR3: CASSLTSRADTQYF. The CDR3 DNA follows: TGTGCCAGCAGCCTGACTAGCCGCGCAGATACGCAGTATTTT.

The chain is built from TRBV6-5 and TRBJ2-7, with D possibly being TRBD1 (6 bases). The germline V gene encodes CDR1 MNHEY and CDR2 SVGAGI. The CDR3 contains 15 residues. Trimming took 0 bases from V and 4 from J, leaving 13 bases between them. The CDR3 loop reads CASSYSPQGSYEQYF. The CDR3 DNA follows: TGTGCCAGCAGTTACTCACCCCAGGGGAGTTACGAGCAGTACTTC.

The chain recombines TRBV5-1 with TRBJ2-3; TRBD2 matches at 10 bases. V was clipped by 4 bases and J by 1 base; unmatched bases: 3. Germline CDR1 and CDR2: SGHRS and YFSETQ. This CDR3 comprises 15 residues. The CDR3 sequence is CASSPSGGGTDTQYF. DNA of the CDR3: TGCGCCAGCAGCCCCAGCGGGGGGGGCACAGATACGCAGTATTTT. The entire variable domain, with the rest obtained from reference TRBV5-1 and TRBJ2-3, is as follows: KAGVTQTPRYLIKTRGQQVTLSCSPISGHRSVSWYQQTPGQGLQFLFEYFSETQRNKGNFPGRFSGRQFSNSRSEMNVSTLELGDSALYLCASSPSGGGTDTQYFGPGTRLTVL.

The rearrangement links TRBV10-3 to TRBJ2-1; TRBD1 agrees at 7 bases. The CDR3 length is 15 residues. V shed 6 bases, J shed 2 bases, and the junction held 7 bases outside the gene matches. From germline, CDR1 is ENHRY and CDR2 SYGVKD. CDR3 sequence: CAIRKNRGPYNEQFF. The CDR3 bases are TGTGCCATCAGGAAAAACAGGGGACCCTACAATGAGCAGTTCTTC.

The chain couples TRBV14 to TRBJ2-1, with 8 nucleotides matching TRBD2. This CDR3 comprises 15 residues. V trimming: 1 base; J trimming: 2 bases; junction bases outside the gene matches: 1. Germline values: CDR1 SGHDN, CDR2 FVKESK. In DNA, the CDR3 is TGTGCCAGCAGCCAAGTCGGGGGGGCCTACAATGAGCAGTTCTTC. It encodes CASSQVGGAYNEQFF. Filled out from reference TRBV14 and TRBJ2-1, the complete variable domain reads EAGVTQFPSHSVIEKGQTVTLRCDPISGHDNLYWYRRVMGKEIKFLLHFVKESKQDESGMPNNRFLAERTGGTYSTLKVQPAELEDSGVYFCASSQVGGAYNEQFFGPGTRLTVL.

The sample holds many counts of this clonotype. V gene TRBV5-1 combines with J gene TRBJ2-1; 10 nucleotides match TRBD2. Germline V gene sequence: CDR1 SGHRS, CDR2 YFSETQ. Unmatched junction bases numbered 11, after V lost 0 bases and J lost 14 bases. The CDR3 length is 15 residues. The CDR3, as DNA: TGCGCCAGCAGCTTGGCCGAAGCGGGAGGGTCCCTAAAGTTCTTC. It codes for CASSLAEAGGSLKFF.

Here the CDR3 reads CASSKGVLSGANVLTF. The CDR3 nucleotides read TGCGCCAGCAGTAAAGGGGTGCTTTCAGGGGCCAACGTCCTGACTTTC. The chain couples TRBV4-3 to TRBJ2-6, with a weak D call TRBD1 (5 bases). This CDR3 region has 16 residues. The V gene's germline CDR1 is LGHNA and CDR2 YSLEER. V lost 6 bases to trimming and J lost 4 bases, with 16 bases between them.

In this sample, this clonotype turned up a few times. V gene TRBV4-2 combines with J gene TRBJ2-5, with 9 bases matching TRBD2. With 1 base clipped from V and 3 bases from J, the junction kept 12 bases outside the gene matches. CDR1 and CDR2 from the germline V gene are LGHNA and YNFKEQ. The length of the CDR3 is 18 residues. This CDR3 is CASSQGGSGGPLEETQYF. DNA for the CDR3: TGTGCCAGCAGCCAAGGAGGTAGCGGGGGTCCCCTGGAAGAGACCCAGTACTTC.

This chain joins TRBV11-3 and TRBJ2-1; tentatively, D is TRBD2 (6 bases). The germline CDR1 and CDR2 sequences are SGHNT and YENEEA. This CDR3 region has 15 residues. V gave up 5 bases and J gave up 5 bases, with 16 bases separating them. CDR3 sequence (DNA): TGTGCCAGCAGCCAACGGGGAGGTACCAACAATGAGCAGTTCTTC. Translation: CASSQRGGTNNEQFF.

V gene TRBV4-3 combines with J gene TRBJ1-5; TRBD1 might be the D (5 bases). Germline CDR1 reads LGHNA; CDR2 reads YSLEER. V lost 0 bases, J lost 6 bases, and 15 bases lay in between. The CDR3 extends over 16 amino acids. Written as DNA, the CDR3 is TGCGCCAGCAGCCAAGATGTAAGGCAGGGTGGTCAGCCCCAGCATTTT. It is translated as CASSQDVRQGGQPQHF.

This clonotype was observed a few times. V is TRBV14 and J is TRBJ2-1; D unresolved. V shed 1 base and J shed 8 bases, with 9 bases lying between them. There are 13 residues in the CDR3. Germline V gene lookup returns CDR1 SGHDN and CDR2 FVKESK. CDR3: CASSQVSSHEQFF. CDR3 nucleotide sequence: TGTGCCAGCAGCCAAGTTAGTTCTCATGAGCAGTTCTTC.

Regarding this clonotype: A much larger clone differs from this one at a single base, so this may be a read error. The chain links TRBV12-3 or TRBV12-4 to TRBJ2-3; D is unclear. The CDR3 covers 11 residues. V lost 3 bases, J lost 5 bases, and 3 bases lay in between. CDR3 residues: CASSFVDTQYF. The CDR3 DNA reads TGTGCCAGCAGTTTCGTAGATACGCAGTATTTT.

The V and J genes are TRBV5-1 and TRBJ2-7; no definite D call. There are 14 residues in the CDR3. Trimming shortened V by 0 bases and J by 3 bases, and 10 bases separated the two germline ends. The germline gives CDR1 SGHRS, CDR2 YFSETQ. The CDR3 nucleotides read TGCGCCAGCAGCTTGGGCTCAGCCTTCTACGAGCAGTACTTC. Translation gives CASSLGSAFYEQYF.

This chain uses TRBV20-1 with TRBJ2-3, with D maybe TRBD2 (5 bases). CDR3 length: 16 residues. Per germline, CDR1 DFQATT and CDR2 SNEGSKA (reference sequence). V lost 3 bases and J 1 base, leaving 17 bases between the germline ends. CDR3 sequence (DNA): TGCAGTGCTAGTCGAGGGATAGTGGTCGGCACAGATACGCAGTATTTT. Translation gives CSASRGIVVGTDTQYF.

This clonotype was seen a handful of times. V usage is TRBV20-1 and J usage is TRBJ2-3, with D perhaps TRBD2 (7 bases). The V gene's germline CDR1 is DFQATT and CDR2 SNEGSKA (reference sequence). V was pared by 6 bases and J by 2 bases, with 18 bases between. The CDR3 runs 15 residues. The CDR3 DNA reads TGCAGTGCGCCATGGGGCGGGGGCAACACAGATACGCAGTATTTT. Translation gives CSAPWGGGNTDTQYF.

In its sample, this clonotype was seen a few times. The chain couples TRBV20-1 to TRBJ2-5, with D possibly TRBD2 on 5 matching bases. This CDR3 region has 12 residues. The V gene lost 0 bases and the J gene lost 4 bases, with 6 bases spanning the gap. Germline V lookup: CDR1 DFQATT, CDR2 SNEGSKA (reference sequence). CDR3 loop: CSARDGRETQYF. CDR3 DNA: TGCAGTGCTAGAGATGGGAGAGAGACCCAGTACTTC.

The chain is built from TRBV5-1 and TRBJ2-1, with TRBD1 identical over 7 bases. V gave up 1 base and J gave up 10 bases; unmatched junction bases: 8. This CDR3 region has 14 residues. The germline gives CDR1 SGHRS, CDR2 YFSETQ. CDR3 in amino acids: CASSLQPGGLEQFF. Written as DNA, the CDR3 is TGCGCCAGCAGCTTGCAGCCAGGGGGTCTGGAGCAGTTCTTC. Complete variable domain (other parts from reference TRBV5-1 and TRBJ2-1): KAGVTQTPRYLIKTRGQQVTLSCSPISGHRSVSWYQQTPGQGLQFLFEYFSETQRNKGNFPGRFSGRQFSNSRSEMNVSTLELGDSALYLCASSLQPGGLEQFFGPGTRLTVL.

The gene calls are TRBV20-1 and TRBJ1-4, with D possibly TRBD1 on 6 matching bases. The CDR3 runs 15 residues. CDR1 and CDR2 from the germline V gene are DFQATT and SNEGSKA (reference sequence). V lost 3 bases and J lost 0, with 11 bases in between. Here the CDR3 DNA reads TGCAGTGCTAGGGGGGGCGGCACAACTAATGAAAAACTGTTTTTT. Amino acid sequence: CSARGGGTTNEKLFF.

A note on this clonotype: The DNA is omitted, as the CDR3 cannot be located on it reliably, and the CDR3 follows TCRdb's listing. CDR3 region: CAWSGRADEQYF. The chain is built from TRBV30 and TRBJ2-7; whether TRBD1, the table's D call, matches the DNA was not checked. A total of 12 residues make up the CDR3, ends included. The germline V gene encodes CDR1 GTSNPN and CDR2 SVGIG (reference sequence).

This clonotype was found many times. The rearrangement links TRBV7-9 to TRBJ2-7, with 8 bases fitting TRBD1. Trimming at V came to 5 bases and at J to 2 bases, leaving 5 bases not matched to a gene. CDR1 is SEHNR and CDR2 is FQNEAQ in the germline V gene (reference sequence). The CDR3 has 14 residues. CDR3 sequence: CASSTTGVTYEQYF. CDR3 nucleotide sequence: TGTGCCAGCAGCACGACAGGGGTAACCTACGAGCAGTACTTC.

This clonotype appeared a few times. CDR3 bases: TGCGCCAGCAGCCAAGACCGGGCAGGAGAAGCTTTCTTT. Amino acid sequence: CASSQDRAGEAFF. The chain employs TRBV4-3 and TRBJ1-1, with unresolved D. There are 13 residues in the CDR3. Looked up from germline, CDR1 is LGHNA and CDR2 is YSLEER. The V and J ends lost 0 bases and 8 bases respectively, with 10 bases between them.